These 9 T cell receptor beta chains originate from one sample sequenced in a study of T-cell memory formation after mild COVID-19. TCRdb redid the calling of the 5' RACE reads with MiXCR, one entry per CDR3 protein. The sample includes 500,000 to 650,000 distinct CDR3 sequences, about a fifth of them seen just once. Sequenced sample: PBMCs or a T cell subset sorted from them (not recorded which). These receptors all come from an adult woman who had mild COVID-19 (a few samples of this study predate the infection). Cell type and time point are not known.

This clonotype was observed a handful of times. The gene calls are TRBV6-2 or TRBV6-3 and TRBJ1-4; 7 positions match TRBD1. J was trimmed by 4 bases and V by 5 bases; bases with no gene match: 4. Germline V lookup: CDR1 MNHEY, CDR2 SVGEGT. This CDR3 is built from 14 residues. The CDR3 region is CASSPTGSNEKLFF. The CDR3 DNA follows: TGTGCCAGCAGTCCGACAGGGAGTAATGAAAAACTGTTTTTT.

V gene TRBV18 combines with J gene TRBJ1-2; unclear D gene. Germline V CDR1 and CDR2: KGHSH, LQKENI. The CDR3 is made up of 14 amino acids. V was trimmed by 4 bases and J by 1 base, leaving 10 bases between them. CDR3 region: CASSLEDLNYGYTF. CDR3 bases: TGTGCCAGCTCACTAGAGGACCTTAACTATGGCTACACCTTC.

Only a few counts were recorded for this clonotype. V is TRBV11-3 and J is TRBJ2-1; D ambiguous. This CDR3 region has 13 residues. Trimming left V 3 bases short and J 8 bases short, with 11 bases between. Per germline, CDR1 SGHNT and CDR2 YENEEA. The CDR3 DNA is TGTGCCAGCAGCTTGGCAGGACCTCATGAGCAGTTCTTC. The encoded protein is CASSLAGPHEQFF. The full variable domain, with the rest looked up from reference TRBV11-3 and TRBJ2-1, is EAGVVQSPRYKIIEKKQPVAFWCNPISGHNTLYWYLQNLGQGPELLIRYENEEAVDDSQLPKDRFSAERLKGVDSTLKIQPAELGDSAVYLCASSLAGPHEQFFGPGTRLTVL.

The table lists this clonotype with a few counts. The chain carries TRBV12-3 or TRBV12-4 and TRBJ2-1, with 7 bases lining up with TRBD1. The CDR3 extends over 13 amino acids. V dropped 7 bases and J dropped 8; count of bases not matched to a gene: 8. The CDR3 DNA reads as TGTGCCAGCATCTGGCAGGGGGTAGATGAGCAGTTCTTC. Amino acid sequence: CASIWQGVDEQFF.

This rearrangement joins TRBV6-1 to TRBJ2-5; TRBD2 agrees at 11 bases. V shed 5 bases and J 4 bases; nucleotides not matched to a gene: 6. This CDR3 is built from 15 residues. Germline V lookup: CDR1 MNHNS, CDR2 SASEGT. The CDR3 DNA sequence: TGTGCCAGCAGTTCCTCTAGCGGGGGGCCAGAGACCCAGTACTTC. Its translation is CASSSSSGGPETQYF.

This clonotype was observed a handful of times. As DNA, the CDR3 is TGTGCCTGGAGTGTGACTAGCGGGGGGGCCGCTGAGCAGTTCTTC. Amino acid sequence: CAWSVTSGGAAEQFF. The chain links TRBV30 to TRBJ2-1, with TRBD2 matching over 14 bases. There are 15 residues in the CDR3. V was clipped by 0 bases and J by 9 bases; unmatched bases: 4. The germline V gene has CDR1 GTSNPN and CDR2 SVGIG (reference sequence).

This clonotype was observed a handful of times. The rearrangement uses TRBV5-1 and TRBJ1-1, with TRBD1 matching over 9 bases. Trimming removed 3 bases from V and 4 bases from J; junction bases left unmatched: 7. This CDR3 contains 15 residues. Per germline, CDR1 SGHRS and CDR2 YFSETQ. CDR3 sequence reads: CASSSTQGASTEAFF. CDR3 sequence (DNA): TGCGCCAGCAGCTCCACACAGGGGGCGTCCACTGAAGCTTTCTTT.

V gene TRBV29-1 combines with J gene TRBJ2-3; no firm D call. The CDR3 is 14 residues long. The germline CDR1 and CDR2 sequences are SQVTM and ANQGSEA. The V and J ends lost 7 bases and 2 bases respectively, with 16 bases between them. The CDR3 DNA reads TGCAGCGCACACCACCGCAAGTACACAGATACGCAGTATTTT. It yields the protein CSAHHRKYTDTQYF.

This clonotype was counted only a few times. The V call is TRBV16, the J call TRBJ2-7; D is possibly TRBD1 or TRBD2 (5 bases each). The CDR3 consists of 13 residues. V lost 0 bases and J lost 6, with 9 bases in between. The germline V gene encodes CDR1 KGHSY and CDR2 FQNENV. The CDR3 protein is CASSQSVGVEQYF. The CDR3 bases are TGTGCCAGCAGCCAATCGGTGGGGGTCGAGCAGTACTTC.